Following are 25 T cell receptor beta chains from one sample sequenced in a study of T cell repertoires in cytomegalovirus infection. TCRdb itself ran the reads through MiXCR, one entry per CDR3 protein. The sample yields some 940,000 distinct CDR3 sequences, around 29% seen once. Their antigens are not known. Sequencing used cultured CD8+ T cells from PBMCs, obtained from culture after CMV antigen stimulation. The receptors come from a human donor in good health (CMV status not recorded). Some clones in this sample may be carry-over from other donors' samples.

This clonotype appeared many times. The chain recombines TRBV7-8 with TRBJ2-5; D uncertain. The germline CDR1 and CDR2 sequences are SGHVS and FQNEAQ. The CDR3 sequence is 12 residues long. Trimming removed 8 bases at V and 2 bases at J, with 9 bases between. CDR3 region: CASLGEQETQYF. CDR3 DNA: TGTGCCAGCCTAGGCGAACAAGAGACCCAGTACTTC.

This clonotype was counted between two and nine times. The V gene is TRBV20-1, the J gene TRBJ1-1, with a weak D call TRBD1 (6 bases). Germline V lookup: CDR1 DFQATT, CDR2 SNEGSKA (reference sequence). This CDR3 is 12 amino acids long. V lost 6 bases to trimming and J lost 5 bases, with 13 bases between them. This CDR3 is CSAEGGGTEAFF. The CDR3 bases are TGCAGTGCCGAGGGGGGAGGGACTGAAGCTTTCTTT.

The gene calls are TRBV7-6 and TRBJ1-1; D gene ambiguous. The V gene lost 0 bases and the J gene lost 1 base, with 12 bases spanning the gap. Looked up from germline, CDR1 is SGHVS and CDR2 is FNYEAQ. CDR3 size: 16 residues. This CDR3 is CASSLAPFEENTEAFF. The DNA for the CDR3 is TGTGCCAGCAGCTTAGCCCCCTTCGAGGAGAACACTGAAGCTTTCTTT.

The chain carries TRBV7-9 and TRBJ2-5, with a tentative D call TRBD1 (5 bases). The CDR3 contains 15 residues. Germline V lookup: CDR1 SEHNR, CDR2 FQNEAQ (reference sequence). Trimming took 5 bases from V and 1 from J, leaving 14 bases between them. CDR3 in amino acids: CASSNTGTGQETQYF. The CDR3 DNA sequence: TGTGCCAGCAGCAACACAGGTACCGGCCAAGAGACCCAGTACTTC.

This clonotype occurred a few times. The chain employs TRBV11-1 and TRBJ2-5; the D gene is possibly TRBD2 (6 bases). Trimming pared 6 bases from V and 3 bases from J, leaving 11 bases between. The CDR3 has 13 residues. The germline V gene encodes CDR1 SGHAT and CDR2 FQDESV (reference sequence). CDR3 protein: CASSRRGKETQYF. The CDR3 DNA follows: TGTGCCAGCAGTAGGCGGGGTAAAGAGACCCAGTACTTC.

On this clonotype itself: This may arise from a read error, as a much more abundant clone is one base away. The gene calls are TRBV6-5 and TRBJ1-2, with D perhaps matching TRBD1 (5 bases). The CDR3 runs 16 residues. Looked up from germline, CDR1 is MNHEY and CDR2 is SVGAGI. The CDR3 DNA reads TGTGCCTGCAGTTACTCGGTTACCGGGGCCGGTTATGGCTACACCTTC. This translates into CACSYSVTGAGYGYTF.

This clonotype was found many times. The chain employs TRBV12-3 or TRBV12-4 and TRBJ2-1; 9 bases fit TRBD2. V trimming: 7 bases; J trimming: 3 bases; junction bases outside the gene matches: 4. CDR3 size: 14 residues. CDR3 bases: TGTGCCAGCAAACGGACTAGCGACTACAATGAGCAGTTCTTC. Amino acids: CASKRTSDYNEQFF.

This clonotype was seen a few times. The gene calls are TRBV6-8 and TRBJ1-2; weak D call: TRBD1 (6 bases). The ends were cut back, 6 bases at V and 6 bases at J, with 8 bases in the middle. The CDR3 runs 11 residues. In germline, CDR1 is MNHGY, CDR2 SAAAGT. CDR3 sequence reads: CASRRGNGYTF. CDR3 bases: TGTGCCAGCAGGAGGGGGAATGGCTACACCTTC.

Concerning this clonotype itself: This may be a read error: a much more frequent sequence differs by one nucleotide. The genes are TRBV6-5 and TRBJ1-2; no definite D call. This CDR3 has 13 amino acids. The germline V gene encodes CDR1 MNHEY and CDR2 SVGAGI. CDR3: CASSYEVGYGYPF. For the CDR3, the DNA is TGTGCCAGCAGTTACGAGGTTGGCTATGGCTACCCCTTC.

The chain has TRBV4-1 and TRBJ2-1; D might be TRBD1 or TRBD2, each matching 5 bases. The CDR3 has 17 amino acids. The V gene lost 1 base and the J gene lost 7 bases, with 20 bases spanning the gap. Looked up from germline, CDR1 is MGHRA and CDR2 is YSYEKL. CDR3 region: CASSQVLGDPIMNEQFF. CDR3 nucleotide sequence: TGCGCCAGCAGCCAAGTCCTCGGGGACCCTATCATGAATGAGCAGTTCTTC.

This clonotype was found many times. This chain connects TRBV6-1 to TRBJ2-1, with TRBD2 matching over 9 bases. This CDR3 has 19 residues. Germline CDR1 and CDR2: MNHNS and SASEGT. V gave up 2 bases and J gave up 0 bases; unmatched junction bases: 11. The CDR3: CASSEKVAGALNSYNEQFF. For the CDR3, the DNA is TGTGCCAGCAGTGAAAAGGTAGCGGGGGCCTTAAACTCCTACAATGAGCAGTTCTTC.

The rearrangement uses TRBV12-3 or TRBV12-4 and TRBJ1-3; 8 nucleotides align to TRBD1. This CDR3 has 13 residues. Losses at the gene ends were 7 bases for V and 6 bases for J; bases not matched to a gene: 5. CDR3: CASNDRGSNTIYF. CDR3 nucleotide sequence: TGTGCCAGCAACGACAGGGGTTCAAACACCATATATTTT.

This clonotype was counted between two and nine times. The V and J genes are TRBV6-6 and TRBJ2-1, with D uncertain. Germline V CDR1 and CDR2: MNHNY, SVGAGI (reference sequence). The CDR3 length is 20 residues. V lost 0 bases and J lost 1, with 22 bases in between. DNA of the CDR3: TGTGCCAGCAGTTACTCCACTGGGTCTACACGGGCTCCTTCCTACAATGAGCAGTTCTTC. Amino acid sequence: CASSYSTGSTRAPSYNEQFF.

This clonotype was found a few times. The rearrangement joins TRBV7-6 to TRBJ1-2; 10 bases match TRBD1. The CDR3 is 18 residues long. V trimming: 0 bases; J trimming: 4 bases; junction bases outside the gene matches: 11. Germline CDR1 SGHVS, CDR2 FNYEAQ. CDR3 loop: CASSLAYGQGVSGYGYTF. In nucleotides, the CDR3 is TGTGCCAGCAGCTTAGCCTATGGACAGGGGGTGTCTGGCTATGGCTACACCTTC.

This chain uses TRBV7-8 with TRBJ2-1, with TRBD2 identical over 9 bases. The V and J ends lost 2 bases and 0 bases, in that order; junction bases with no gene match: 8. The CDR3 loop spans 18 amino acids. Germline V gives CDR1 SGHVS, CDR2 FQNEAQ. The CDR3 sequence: CASSLSGGPPSSYNEQFF. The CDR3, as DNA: TGTGCCAGCAGCTTAAGCGGGGGGCCCCCCAGCTCCTACAATGAGCAGTTCTTC.

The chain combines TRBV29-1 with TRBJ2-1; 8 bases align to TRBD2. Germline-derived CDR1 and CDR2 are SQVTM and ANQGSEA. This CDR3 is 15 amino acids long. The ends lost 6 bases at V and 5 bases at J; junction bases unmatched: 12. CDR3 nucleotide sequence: TGCAGCGTATACTCCGGGACTAGTCTAAACAATGAGCAGTTCTTC. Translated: CSVYSGTSLNNEQFF.

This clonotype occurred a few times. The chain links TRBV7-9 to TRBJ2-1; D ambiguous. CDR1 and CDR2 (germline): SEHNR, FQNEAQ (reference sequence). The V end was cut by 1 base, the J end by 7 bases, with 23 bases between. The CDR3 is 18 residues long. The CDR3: CASSLVGILAVDENEQFF. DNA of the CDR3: TGTGCCAGCAGCTTAGTGGGCATTTTGGCGGTCGATGAGAATGAGCAGTTCTTC. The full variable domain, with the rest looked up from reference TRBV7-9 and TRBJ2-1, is DTGVSQNPRHKITKRGQNVTFRCDPISEHNRLYWYRQTLGQGPEFLTYFQNEAQLEKSRLLSDRFSAERPKGSFSTLEIQRTEQGDSAMYLCASSLVGILAVDENEQFFGPGTRLTVL.

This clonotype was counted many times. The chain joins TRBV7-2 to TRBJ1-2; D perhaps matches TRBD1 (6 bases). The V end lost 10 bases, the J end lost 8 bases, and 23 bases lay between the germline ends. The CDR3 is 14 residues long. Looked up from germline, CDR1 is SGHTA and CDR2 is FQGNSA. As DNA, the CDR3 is TGTGCCATCTCAATCTTTCTGGGGGGCGACGGCTACACCTTC. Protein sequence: CAISIFLGGDGYTF.

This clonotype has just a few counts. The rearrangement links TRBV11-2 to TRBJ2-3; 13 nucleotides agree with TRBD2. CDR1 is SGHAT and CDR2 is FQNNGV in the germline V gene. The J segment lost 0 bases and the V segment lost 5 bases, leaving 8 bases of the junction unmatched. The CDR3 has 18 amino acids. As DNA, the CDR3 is TGTGCCAGCAGCGGACTAGCGGGGGCGTCTACTAGCACAGATACGCAGTATTTT. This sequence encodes CASSGLAGASTSTDTQYF.

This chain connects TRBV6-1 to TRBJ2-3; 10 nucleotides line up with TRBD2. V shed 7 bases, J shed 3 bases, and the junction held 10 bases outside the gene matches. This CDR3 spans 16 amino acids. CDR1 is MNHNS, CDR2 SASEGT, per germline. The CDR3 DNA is TGTGCCAGCACCCTTCTAGCGGGGGCCAAAACAGATACGCAGTATTTT. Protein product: CASTLLAGAKTDTQYF.

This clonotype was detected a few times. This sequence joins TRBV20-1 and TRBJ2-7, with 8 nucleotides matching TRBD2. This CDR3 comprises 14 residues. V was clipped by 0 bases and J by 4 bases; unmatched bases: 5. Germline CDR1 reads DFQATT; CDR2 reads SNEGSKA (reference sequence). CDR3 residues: CSARDRRGVYEQYF. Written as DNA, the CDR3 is TGCAGTGCTAGAGATCGGCGGGGGGTATACGAGCAGTACTTC.

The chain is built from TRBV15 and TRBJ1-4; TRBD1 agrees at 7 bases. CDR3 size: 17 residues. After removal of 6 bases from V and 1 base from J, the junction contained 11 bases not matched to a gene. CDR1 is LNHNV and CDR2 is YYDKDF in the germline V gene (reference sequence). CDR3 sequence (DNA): TGTGCCACCAGTAGTGAACAGGGGATGGAAACTAATGAAAAACTGTTTTTT. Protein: CATSSEQGMETNEKLFF.

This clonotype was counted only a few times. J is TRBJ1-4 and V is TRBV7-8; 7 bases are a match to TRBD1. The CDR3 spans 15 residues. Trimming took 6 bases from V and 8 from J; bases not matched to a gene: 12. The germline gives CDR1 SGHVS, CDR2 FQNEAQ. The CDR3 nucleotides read TGTGCCAGCAGACCCGACAGGGAAGTAAACGAAAAACTGTTTTTT. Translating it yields CASRPDREVNEKLFF.

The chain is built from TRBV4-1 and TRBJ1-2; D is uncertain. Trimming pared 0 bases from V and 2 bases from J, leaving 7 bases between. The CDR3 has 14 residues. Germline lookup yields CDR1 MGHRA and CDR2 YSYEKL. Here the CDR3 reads CASSQDSLNYGYTF. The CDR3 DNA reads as TGCGCCAGCAGCCAAGATTCCCTCAACTATGGCTACACCTTC.

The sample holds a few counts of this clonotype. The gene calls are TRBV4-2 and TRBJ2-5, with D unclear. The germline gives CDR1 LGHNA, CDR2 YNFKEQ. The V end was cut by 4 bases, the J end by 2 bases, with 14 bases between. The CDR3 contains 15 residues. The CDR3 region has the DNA TGTGCCAGCAGCCCATCCCCGGCCCCGCAAGAGACCCAGTACTTC. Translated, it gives CASSPSPAPQETQYF.